This T cell receptor (beta chain) originates from a study of T cells in Graves' hyperthyroidism and ophthalmopathy. Amplified TCR beta CDR3 regions came from RNA transcripts. A first-round RT-PCR of the TCR CDR3 used the HTBI primer set. TCRdb used MiXCR to reprocess the multiplex PCR reads, holding one entry per CDR3 protein. The sample has almost 600,000 distinct CDR3 sequences; roughly 46% are singletons. Study observations and caveats: Most expanded thyroid clonotypes above 0.001 also appeared in blood.

The CDR3 spans 16 residues. V shed 4 bases and J shed 7 bases, with 17 bases lying between them. In regard to this clonotype: Its specificity is not known.

Sequencing input: peripheral blood or thyroid tissue (not recorded which). This clonotype was sampled from a woman between 18 and 29 years old with Graves' hyperthyroidism. This chain connects TRBV12-3 or TRBV12-4 to TRBJ1-6; weak D call: TRBD1 (5 bases). CDR3 protein: CASSSNFRDGNSPLHF. DNA for the CDR3: TGTGCCAGCAGTTCCAATTTCCGGGACGGCAATTCACCCCTCCACTTT.